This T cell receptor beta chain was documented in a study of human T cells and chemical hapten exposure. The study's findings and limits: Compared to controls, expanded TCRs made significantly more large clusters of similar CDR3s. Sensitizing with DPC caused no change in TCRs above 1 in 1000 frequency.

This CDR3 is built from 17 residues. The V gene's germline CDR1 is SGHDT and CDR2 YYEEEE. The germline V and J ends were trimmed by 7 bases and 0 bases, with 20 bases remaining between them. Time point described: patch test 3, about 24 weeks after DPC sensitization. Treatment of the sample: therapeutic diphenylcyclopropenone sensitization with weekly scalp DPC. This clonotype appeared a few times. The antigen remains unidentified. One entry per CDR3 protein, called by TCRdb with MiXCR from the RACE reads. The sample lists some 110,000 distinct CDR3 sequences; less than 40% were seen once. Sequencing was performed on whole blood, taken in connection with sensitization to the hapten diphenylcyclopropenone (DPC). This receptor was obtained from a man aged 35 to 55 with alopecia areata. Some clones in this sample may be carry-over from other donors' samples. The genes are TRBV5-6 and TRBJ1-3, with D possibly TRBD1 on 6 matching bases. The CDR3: CASETGGAGYSGNTIYF. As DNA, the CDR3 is TGTGCCAGCGAGACGGGGGGGGCCGGATACTCTGGAAACACCATATATTTT.